Listed here is a single T cell receptor (beta chain). This clonotype was picked up many times. Its recognized antigen is unknown. There are no base qualities to consult, and no much larger clone falls within one base. This entry is derived from a study of blood T cells in healthy people across ages (dated by TCRdb to between 2015 and 2016). Context from the whole study: In model experiments, template switching captured roughly one uniquely barcoded TCR beta cDNA molecule for every two T cells. For two donors (one aged 18 to 30 and one aged 80 or older), the study analyzed two additional independent replicas of 1 million unique cDNA reads from the same blood draw. To avoid experimental bias, donors of different ages were distributed randomly across sequencing lanes. The study measured age-related changes in TCR beta repertoire diversity using deep sequencing normalized with unique cDNA molecular identifiers. The donors were split into four age groups: young (average 16 years), middle-aged (around 40), aged (about 62) and long-lived (approximately 80).

The donors were 40 or so Caucasian individuals from Russia, aged 6 to 90 years, who were systemically healthy. Around 10 milliliters of peripheral blood were collected from each donor into EDTA-treated Vacutainer tubes. PBMCs were isolated by Ficoll-Paque density-gradient centrifugation, with at least 6 million obtained per sample. Total RNA was extracted from PBMCs with Trizol reagent, with at least 5.5 micrograms obtained per sample. Naive CD45RAhigh/CD27high T cell percentages were measured by flow cytometry on a PBMC aliquot from every donor. The germline V gene gives CDR1 as LGHNT and CDR2 as FRNRAP. Including the terminal cysteine and phenylalanine, the CDR3 comprises 12 residues. Only the CDR3 portion is preserved as DNA: 36 bases, with reading frame beginning at the first base. Trimming costs V 4 bases and J 7 bases, and their ends lie 8 bases apart. Libraries were made using 5' RACE. TCRdb names Illumina HiSeq 2500 as the instrument used. A second PCR of about 7 to 12 cycles was run with a J-beta primer mix and a sample-barcoded 5' primer. A unique molecular identifier was introduced onto each TCR beta cDNA molecule by a template-switch 5' adaptor carrying 12 random nucleotides. Each sample yielded at least 3 million CDR3-containing paired-end reads. First-strand cDNA synthesis was performed from all RNA using the Mint cDNA synthesis kit, with priming by a TRBC-specific oligonucleotide. After uracil-DNA glycosylase treatment, a first 18-cycle PCR used universal primers M1SS and BC2_uni_R on all cDNA. In the source study's methods: For normalization, 1 million high-quality reads, each with a distinct molecular identifier, were randomly selected from each sample. Reads sharing molecular identifiers were discarded rather than binned into consensus sequences. CDR3 identification, clonotype clustering and error correction used MiTCR with a Q25 quality threshold and the strictest error-elimination algorithm. A nonparametric unseen species model with Euler transformation was used to estimate a lower bound on total TCR beta diversity. Clones were called with MiXCR by TCRdb after fastp trimmed the public reads at Q25, and only in-frame beta chains were retained. Entries that share a CDR3 protein sequence are merged under the most common genes and DNA. The V and J calls, along with clone size, are taken from TCRdb and not from the paper's own processing. The sample table records just over 800,000 distinct CDR3 sequences; less than 80% of these occur just once. The ten top clones hold 25% to 35% of the sample.

Study-level results and caveats: The long-lived group showed more naive CD4+ T cells, fewer expanded clones and increased TCR diversity than the aged group, suggesting age selection. Estimates of total diversity based on one million sequenced T cells were regarded as lower bounds and as underestimates. Bulk unsorted PBMC profiling prevented conclusive comparison of naive and antigen-experienced compartments. Observed TCR beta diversity correlated strongly with the percentage of naive T cells measured by flow cytometry. Because donor CMV infection status was unknown, age-related changes in expanded clonotypes were potentially confounded. As age increased, observed TCR beta diversity per million T cells dropped in a roughly linear way, and a significant reduction was already evident by age 40.

The sequence is built from TRBV12-5 and TRBJ2-1, with the identity of the D gene unclear. This TCR came from a man aged 25 to 45 in good health. What was sequenced was blood. CDR3 sequence: CASGYGHNEQFF. Here is the DNA: TGTGCTAGTGGTTACGGGCATAATGAGCAGTTCTTC.